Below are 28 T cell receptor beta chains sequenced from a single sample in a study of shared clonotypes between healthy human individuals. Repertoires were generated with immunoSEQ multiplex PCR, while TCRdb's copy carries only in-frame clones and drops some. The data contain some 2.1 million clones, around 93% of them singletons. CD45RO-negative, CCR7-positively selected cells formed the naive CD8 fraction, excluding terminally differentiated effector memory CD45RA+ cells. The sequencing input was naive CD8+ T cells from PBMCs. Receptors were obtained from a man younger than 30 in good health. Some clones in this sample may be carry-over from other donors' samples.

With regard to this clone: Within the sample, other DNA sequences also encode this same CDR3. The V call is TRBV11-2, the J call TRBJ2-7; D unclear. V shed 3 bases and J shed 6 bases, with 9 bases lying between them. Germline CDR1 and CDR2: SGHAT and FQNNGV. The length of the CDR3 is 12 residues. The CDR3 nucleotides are TGTGCCAGCAGCTTGGTTTTGGGCGAGCAGTACTTC. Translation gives CASSLVLGEQYF.

The chain's CDR3 is CASSPGLAGVRYEQYF. The CDR3 nucleotides are TGTGCCAGCAGCCCGGGACTAGCGGGAGTCAGGTACGAGCAGTACTTC. The chain has TRBV28 and TRBJ2-7; the match to TRBD2 covers 14 bases. The CDR3 loop spans 16 amino acids. Germline CDR1 MDHEN, CDR2 SYDVKM. V gave up 6 bases and J gave up 4 bases; unmatched junction bases: 8.

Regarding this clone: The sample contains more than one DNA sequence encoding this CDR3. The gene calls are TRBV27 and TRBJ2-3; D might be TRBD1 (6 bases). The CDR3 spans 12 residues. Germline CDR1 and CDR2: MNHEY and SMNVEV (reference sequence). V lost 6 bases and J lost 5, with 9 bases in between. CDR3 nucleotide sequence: TGTGCCAGCAGGACAGGAGGAGATACGCAGTATTTT. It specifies CASRTGGDTQYF.

CDR3 sequence reads: CASNLMGTGIETQYF. The CDR3, as DNA: TGTGCCAGCAACCTTATGGGGACAGGGATTGAGACCCAGTACTTC. The chain recombines TRBV7-9 with TRBJ2-5; 9 bases are a match to TRBD1. Trimming cost V 7 bases and J 5 bases; bases outside gene matches: 11. Germline loops: CDR1 SEHNR, CDR2 FQNEAQ (reference sequence). The CDR3 covers 15 residues. Looking up the rest from reference TRBV7-9 and TRBJ2-5 gives the full variable domain: DTGVSQNPRHKITKRGQNVTFRCDPISEHNRLYWYRQTLGQGPEFLTYFQNEAQLEKSRLLSDRFSAERPKGSFSTLEIQRTEQGDSAMYLCASNLMGTGIETQYFGPGTRLLVL.

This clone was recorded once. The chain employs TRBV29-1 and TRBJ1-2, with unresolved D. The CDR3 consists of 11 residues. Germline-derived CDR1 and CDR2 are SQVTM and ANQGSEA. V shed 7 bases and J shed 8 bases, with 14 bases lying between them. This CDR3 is CSAALTGGYTF. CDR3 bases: TGCAGCGCCGCACTTACGGGAGGCTACACCTTC. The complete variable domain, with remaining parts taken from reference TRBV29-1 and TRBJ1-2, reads SAVISQKPSRDICQRGTSLTIQCQVDSQVTMMFWYRQQPGQSLTLIATANQGSEATYESGFVIDKFPISRPNLTFSTLTVSNMSPEDSSIYLCSAALTGGYTFGSGTRLTVV.

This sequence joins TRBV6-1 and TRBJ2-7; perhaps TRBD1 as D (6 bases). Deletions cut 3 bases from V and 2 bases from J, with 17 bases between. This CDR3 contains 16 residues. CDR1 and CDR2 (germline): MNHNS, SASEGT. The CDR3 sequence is CASSEPVRGHPYEQYF. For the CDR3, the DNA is TGTGCCAGCAGTGAGCCCGTCAGGGGCCATCCCTACGAGCAGTACTTC.

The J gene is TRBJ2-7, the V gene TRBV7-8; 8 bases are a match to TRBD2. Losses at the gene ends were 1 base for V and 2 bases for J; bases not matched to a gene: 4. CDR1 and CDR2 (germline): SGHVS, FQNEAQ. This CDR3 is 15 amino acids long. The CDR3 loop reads CASSLGWGLAYEQYF. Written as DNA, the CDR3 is TGTGCCAGCAGCTTAGGGTGGGGACTAGCCTACGAGCAGTACTTC.

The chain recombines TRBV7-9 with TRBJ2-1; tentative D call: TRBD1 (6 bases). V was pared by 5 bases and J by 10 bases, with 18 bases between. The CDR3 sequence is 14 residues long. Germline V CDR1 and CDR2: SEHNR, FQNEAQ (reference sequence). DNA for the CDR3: TGTGCCAGCAGCCCCTCTACAGGGCTCAACGAGCAGTTCTTC. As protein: CASSPSTGLNEQFF.

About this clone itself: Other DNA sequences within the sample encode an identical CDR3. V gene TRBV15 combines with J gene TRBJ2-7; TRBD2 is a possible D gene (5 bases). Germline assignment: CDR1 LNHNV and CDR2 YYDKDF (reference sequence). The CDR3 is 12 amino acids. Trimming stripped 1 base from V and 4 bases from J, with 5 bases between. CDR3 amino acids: CATSRAGYEQYF. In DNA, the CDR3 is TGTGCCACCAGCAGAGCGGGGTACGAGCAGTACTTC.

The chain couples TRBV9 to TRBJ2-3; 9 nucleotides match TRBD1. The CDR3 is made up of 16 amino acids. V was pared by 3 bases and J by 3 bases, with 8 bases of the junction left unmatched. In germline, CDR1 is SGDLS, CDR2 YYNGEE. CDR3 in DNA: TGTGCCAGCAGCGCGTATACAGGACAGGGGACAGATACGCAGTATTTT. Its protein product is CASSAYTGQGTDTQYF.

The CDR3 nucleotides read TGTGCCAGCAGTTACGATCAGGGACAGACCTATTATGGCTACACCTTC. Protein sequence: CASSYDQGQTYYGYTF. This chain uses TRBV6-5 with TRBJ1-2, with 7 bases that match TRBD1. This CDR3 has 16 amino acids. The V and J ends lost 2 bases and 5 bases, in that order; junction bases with no gene match: 11. CDR1 is MNHEY and CDR2 is SVGAGI in the germline V gene.

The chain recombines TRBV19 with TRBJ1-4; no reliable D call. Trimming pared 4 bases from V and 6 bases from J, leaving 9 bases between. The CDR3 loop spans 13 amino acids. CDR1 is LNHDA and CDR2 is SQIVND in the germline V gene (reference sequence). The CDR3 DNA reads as TGTGCCAGTAGTACGAGCCCCGATGAAAAACTGTTTTTT. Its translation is CASSTSPDEKLFF.

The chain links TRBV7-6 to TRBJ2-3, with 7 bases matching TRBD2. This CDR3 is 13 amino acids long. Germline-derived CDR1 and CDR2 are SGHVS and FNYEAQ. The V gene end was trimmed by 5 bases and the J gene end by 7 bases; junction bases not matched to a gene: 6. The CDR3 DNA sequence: TGTGCCAGCAGCCCATTACTAGCGAATACGCAGTATTTT. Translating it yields CASSPLLANTQYF.

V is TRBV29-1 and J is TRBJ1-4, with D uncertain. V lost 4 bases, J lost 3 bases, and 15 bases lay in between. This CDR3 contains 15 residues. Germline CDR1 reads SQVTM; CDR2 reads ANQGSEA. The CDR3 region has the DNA TGCAGCGTTGCTTTCGGGTTCGGGGCTAATGAAAAACTGTTTTTT. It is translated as CSVAFGFGANEKLFF.

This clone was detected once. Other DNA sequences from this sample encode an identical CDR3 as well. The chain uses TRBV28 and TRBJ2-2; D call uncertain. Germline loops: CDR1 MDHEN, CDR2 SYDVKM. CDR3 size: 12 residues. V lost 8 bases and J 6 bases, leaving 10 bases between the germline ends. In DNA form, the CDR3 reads TGTGCCAGCTCAGTGAGCCCCGGGGAGCTGTTTTTT. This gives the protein CASSVSPGELFF.

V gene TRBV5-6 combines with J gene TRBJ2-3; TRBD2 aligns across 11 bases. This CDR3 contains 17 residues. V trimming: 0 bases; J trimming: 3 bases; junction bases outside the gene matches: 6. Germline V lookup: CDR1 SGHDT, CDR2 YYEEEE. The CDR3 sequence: CASSLAGTSGYTDTQYF. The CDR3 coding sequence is TGTGCCAGCAGCTTGGCCGGGACTAGCGGATATACAGATACGCAGTATTTT.

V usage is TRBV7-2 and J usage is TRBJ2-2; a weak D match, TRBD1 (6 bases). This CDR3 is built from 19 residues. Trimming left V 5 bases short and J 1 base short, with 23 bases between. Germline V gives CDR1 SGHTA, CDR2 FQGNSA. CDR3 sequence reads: CASSTGAGAILMNTGELFF. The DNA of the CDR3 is TGTGCCAGCAGCACTGGGGCAGGGGCGATCCTAATGAACACCGGGGAGCTGTTTTTT.

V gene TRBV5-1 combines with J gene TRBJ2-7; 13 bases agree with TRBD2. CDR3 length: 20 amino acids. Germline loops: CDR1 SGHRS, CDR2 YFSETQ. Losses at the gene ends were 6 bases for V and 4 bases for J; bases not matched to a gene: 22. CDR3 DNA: TGCGCCAGCACCCTGACCCCGGGCAGGGAGTTGGGACTAGCGGGGTACGAGCAGTACTTC. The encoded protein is CASTLTPGRELGLAGYEQYF.

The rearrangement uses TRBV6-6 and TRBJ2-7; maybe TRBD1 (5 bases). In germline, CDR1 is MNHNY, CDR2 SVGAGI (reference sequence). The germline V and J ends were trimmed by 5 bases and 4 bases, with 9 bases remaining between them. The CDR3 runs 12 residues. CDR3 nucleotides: TGTGCCAGCAGTCTTGACAGATACGAGCAGTACTTC. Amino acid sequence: CASSLDRYEQYF.

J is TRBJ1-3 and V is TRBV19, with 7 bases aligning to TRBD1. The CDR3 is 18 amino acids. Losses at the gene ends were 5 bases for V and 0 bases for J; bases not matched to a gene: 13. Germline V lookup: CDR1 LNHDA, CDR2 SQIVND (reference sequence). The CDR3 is CASSARQGSASSGNTIYF. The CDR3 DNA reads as TGTGCCAGTAGTGCCCGACAGGGCTCAGCATCCTCTGGAAACACCATATATTTT.

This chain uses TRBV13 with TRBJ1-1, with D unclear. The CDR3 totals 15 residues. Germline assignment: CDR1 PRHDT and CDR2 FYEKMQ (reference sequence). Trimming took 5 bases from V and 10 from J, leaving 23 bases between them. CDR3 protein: CASSLNRGRTVGAFF. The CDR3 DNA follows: TGTGCCAGCAGCCTCAACCGGGGAAGAACGGTCGGAGCTTTCTTT.

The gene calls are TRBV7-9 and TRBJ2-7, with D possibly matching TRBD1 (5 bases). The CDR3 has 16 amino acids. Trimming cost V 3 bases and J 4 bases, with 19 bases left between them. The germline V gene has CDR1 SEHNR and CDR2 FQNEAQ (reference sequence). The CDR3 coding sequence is TGTGCCAGCAGCTTTTCGACAGTCCAAAAGGCTTACGAGCAGTACTTC. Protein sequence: CASSFSTVQKAYEQYF.

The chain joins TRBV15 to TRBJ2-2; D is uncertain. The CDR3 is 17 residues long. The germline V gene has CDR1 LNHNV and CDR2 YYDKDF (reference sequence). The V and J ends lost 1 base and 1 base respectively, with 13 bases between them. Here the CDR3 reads CATSRGGSRKNTGELFF. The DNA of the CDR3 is TGTGCCACCAGCAGAGGAGGTAGTAGGAAGAACACCGGGGAGCTGTTTTTT.

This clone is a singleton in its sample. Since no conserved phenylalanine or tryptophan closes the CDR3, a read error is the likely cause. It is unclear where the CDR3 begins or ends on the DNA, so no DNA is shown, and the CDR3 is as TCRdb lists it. This CDR3 is CASSLPPS. The chain couples TRBV7-2 to TRBJ2-3; the listed D gene, TRBD1, was not tested against the DNA. Ends included, the CDR3 has 8 residues. Germline lookup yields CDR1 SGHTA and CDR2 FQGNSA.

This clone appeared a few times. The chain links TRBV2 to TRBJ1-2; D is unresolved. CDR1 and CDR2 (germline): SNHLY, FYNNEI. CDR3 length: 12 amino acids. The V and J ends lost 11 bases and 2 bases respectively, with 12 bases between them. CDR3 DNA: TGTGCCGGTGGACCGGCCAACTATGGCTACACCTTC. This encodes CAGGPANYGYTF. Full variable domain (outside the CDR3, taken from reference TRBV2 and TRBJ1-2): EPEVTQTPSHQVTQMGQEVILRCVPISNHLYFYWYRQILGQKVEFLVSFYNNEISEKSEIFDDQFSVERPDGSNFTLKIRSTKLEDSAMYFCAGGPANYGYTFGSGTRLTVV.

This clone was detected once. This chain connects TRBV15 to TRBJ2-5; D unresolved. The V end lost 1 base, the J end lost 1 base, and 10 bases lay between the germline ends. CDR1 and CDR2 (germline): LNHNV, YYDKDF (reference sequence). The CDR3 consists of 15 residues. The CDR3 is CATSRVGLRQETQYF. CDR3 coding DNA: TGTGCCACCAGCAGAGTGGGGTTGCGCCAAGAGACCCAGTACTTC.

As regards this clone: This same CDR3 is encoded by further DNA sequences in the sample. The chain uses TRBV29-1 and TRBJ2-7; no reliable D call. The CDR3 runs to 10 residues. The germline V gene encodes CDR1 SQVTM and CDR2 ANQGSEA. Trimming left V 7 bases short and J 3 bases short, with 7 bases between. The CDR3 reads CSALGYEQYF. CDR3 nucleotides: TGCAGCGCCCTCGGCTACGAGCAGTACTTC.

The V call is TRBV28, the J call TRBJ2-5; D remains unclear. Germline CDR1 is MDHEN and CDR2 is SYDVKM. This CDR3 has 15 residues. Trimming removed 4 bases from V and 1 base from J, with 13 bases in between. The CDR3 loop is CASSSPSGPQETQYF. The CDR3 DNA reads TGTGCCAGCAGTTCCCCCTCTGGGCCCCAAGAGACCCAGTACTTC.